These 2 T cell receptor beta chains were sequenced from one sample in a study of identical twins (dated by TCRdb to the mid-2010s). To prepare the library, 5' RACE was applied. TCRdb lists the instrument as Illumina HiSeq 2000. TCRdb handled the public reads itself, with Q25 trimming in fastp and clone calling in MiXCR, and kept productive beta chains. Each CDR3 protein appears once, grouped with its most common genes and DNA. This sample gives 500,000 to 550,000 distinct CDR3 sequences in total; 20% to 25% of them show up just once. The top ten clones comprise 0.45% to 0.5% of the sample. These data were also reused for a study on yellow fever vaccine responses in identical twins.

What was sequenced was CD4+ T cells sorted from blood. These receptors were collected from a woman aged 18-29 years in good health.

This clonotype has only one observation. The rearrangement joins TRBV5-6 to TRBJ2-7; 8 bases map to TRBD1. Germline loops: CDR1 SGHDT, CDR2 YYEEEE. The CDR3 is made up of 15 amino acids. After removal of 3 bases from V and 9 bases from J, the junction contained 14 bases not matched to a gene. The DNA of the CDR3 is TGTGCCAGCAGCTCCGCGTGGGACAGGACGGCGGTGCAGTACGTC. Translating it yields CASSSAWDRTAVQYV.

V gene TRBV12-3 or TRBV12-4 combines with J gene TRBJ1-1; TRBD1 matches 7 bases. The CDR3 has 15 amino acids. V lost 4 bases to trimming and J lost 5 bases; unmatched junction nucleotides: 10. CDR3 nucleotides: TGTGCCAGCAGTTCACCGGGACAGCGTACTACTGAAGCTTTCTTT. This translates into CASSSPGQRTTEAFF.